This entry lists 13 T cell receptor beta chains sequenced from one sample in a study of cytomegalovirus exposure and HLA in healthy donors. 60 Vbeta and 13 Jbeta primers were used in PCR. The method was immunoSEQ multiplex PCR; TCRdb's version includes in-frame clones alone and lacks a portion of them. This table lists around 140,000 clones. The sequenced sample consisted of PBMCs. The origin of the receptors is a woman younger than 30 in good health and CMV-seronegative.

V gene TRBV11-3 combines with J gene TRBJ1-4, with D perhaps matching TRBD1 (5 bases). Germline V gene data show CDR1 as SGHNT and CDR2 as YENEEA. The V and J ends lost 5 bases and 5 bases respectively, with 6 bases between them. This CDR3 contains 12 residues. The CDR3 sequence: CASSGANEKLFF. The CDR3 region has the DNA TGTGCCAGCAGCGGGGCCAATGAAAAACTGTTTTTT.

The chain recombines TRBV4-3 with TRBJ2-6, with TRBD1 matching over 12 bases. The CDR3 is 19 residues long. Germline-derived CDR1 and CDR2 are LGHNA and YSLEER. Germline trimming cut 3 bases from V and 0 bases from J; bases unmatched to any gene: 6. The CDR3 reads CASSHRWGQGASGANVLTF. As DNA, the CDR3 is TGCGCCAGCAGCCATCGTTGGGGACAGGGGGCCTCTGGGGCCAACGTCCTGACTTTC.

The rearrangement joins TRBV28 to TRBJ1-4; 8 bases match TRBD1. Germline CDR1 is MDHEN and CDR2 is SYDVKM. Germline trimming cut 6 bases from V and 4 bases from J; bases unmatched to any gene: 7. The CDR3 runs 15 residues. The CDR3 protein is CASSLGTGLNEKLFF. In DNA, the CDR3 is TGTGCCAGCAGCCTAGGGACAGGCCTTAATGAAAAACTGTTTTTT.

This chain uses TRBV6-1 with TRBJ2-3; no clear D gene. This CDR3 is built from 14 residues. V was shortened by 0 bases and J by 4 bases, with 8 bases between the two germline ends. Germline V CDR1 and CDR2: MNHNS, SASEGT. CDR3 residues: CASSEAISPDTQYF. CDR3 sequence (DNA): TGTGCCAGCAGTGAAGCTATCTCCCCAGATACGCAGTATTTT.

The J gene is TRBJ1-5, the V gene TRBV19; the D is unclear. CDR3 size: 14 residues. The germline V gene has CDR1 LNHDA and CDR2 SQIVND (reference sequence). Trimming cost V 3 bases and J 4 bases, with 10 bases left between them. The CDR3 loop is CASSISSGNQPQHF. For the CDR3, the DNA is TGTGCCAGTAGTATCTCGTCCGGGAATCAGCCCCAGCATTTT. Variable domain in full (rest from reference TRBV19 and TRBJ1-5): DGGITQSPKYLFRKEGQNVTLSCEQNLNHDAMYWYRQDPGQGLRLIYYSQIVNDFQKGDIAEGYSVSREKKESFPLTVTSAQKNPTAFYLCASSISSGNQPQHFGDGTRLSIL.

The rearrangement uses TRBV30 and TRBJ2-3, with D possibly matching TRBD1 (6 bases). V shed 4 bases and J shed 2 bases, with 16 bases lying between them. The germline gives CDR1 GTSNPN, CDR2 SVGIG (reference sequence). This CDR3 region has 15 residues. The CDR3 region is CAWTGGGRTTDTQYF. CDR3 in DNA: TGTGCCTGGACTGGGGGCGGAAGAACCACAGATACGCAGTATTTT. Using reference TRBV30 and TRBJ2-3 for the parts outside the CDR3, the full variable domain is SQTIHQWPATLVQPVGSPLSLECTVEGTSNPNLYWYRQAAGRGLQLLFYSVGIGQISSEVPQNLSASRPQDRQFILSSKKLLLSDSGFYLCAWTGGGRTTDTQYFGPGTRLTVL.

The genes are TRBV7-3 and TRBJ2-5; 12 positions match TRBD2. J gave up 1 base and V 5 bases, and 5 bases lay outside the gene matches. The CDR3 totals 16 residues. Germline V gives CDR1 SGHTA, CDR2 FQGTGA. CDR3 residues: CASSPGTSGSQETQYF. The DNA of the CDR3 is TGTGCCAGCAGCCCAGGGACTAGCGGGTCCCAAGAGACCCAGTACTTC. Combining the CDR3 with reference TRBV7-3 and TRBJ2-5 gives the whole variable domain GAGVSQTPSNKVTEKGKYVELRCDPISGHTALYWYRQSLGQGPEFLIYFQGTGAADDSGLPNDRFFAVRPEGSVSTLKIQRTERGDSAVYLCASSPGTSGSQETQYFGPGTRLLVL.

The V call is TRBV7-2, the J call TRBJ1-1; weak D call: TRBD1 (6 bases). CDR3 length: 17 amino acids. CDR1 SGHTA and CDR2 FQGNSA come from the germline V gene. Trimming shortened V by 4 bases and J by 0 bases, and 18 bases separated the two germline ends. The CDR3 here is CASSSIDRSPMNTEAFF. Written as DNA, the CDR3 is TGTGCCAGCAGCTCGATCGACAGGAGCCCAATGAACACTGAAGCTTTCTTT.

The V call is TRBV7-3, the J call TRBJ1-1; D is uncertain. The V and J ends lost 5 bases and 0 bases respectively, with 7 bases between them. The CDR3 sequence is 13 residues long. Per germline, CDR1 SGHTA and CDR2 FQGTGA. The CDR3 sequence is CASSRQVNTEAFF. The CDR3 nucleotides read TGTGCCAGCAGCCGCCAGGTGAACACTGAAGCTTTCTTT.

The chain uses TRBV4-1 and TRBJ2-7; D is possibly TRBD2 (6 bases). With 3 bases removed from V and 2 bases from J, the gap between germline ends came to 17 bases. There are 16 residues in the CDR3. The V gene's germline CDR1 is MGHRA and CDR2 YSYEKL. The DNA of the CDR3 is TGCGCCAGCAGCCAGAGGGAGGACCTCGTAGCCTACGAGCAGTACGTC. Translating gives CASSQREDLVAYEQYV.

The chain recombines TRBV5-1 with TRBJ2-5; 13 bases fit TRBD2. The assigned J gene may be wrong: the sequence end matches TRBJ2-7 better. The CDR3 is 20 residues long. Germline CDR1 and CDR2: SGHRS and YFSETQ. The CDR3 region has the DNA TGCGCCAGCAGCTTGTACGGGACTAGCGGGGACCGACTCAGCTCCTACGAGCAGTACTTC. Its translation is CASSLYGTSGDRLSSYEQYF.

The chain couples TRBV19 to TRBJ2-2, with TRBD2 matching over 11 bases. This CDR3 is 17 amino acids long. V dropped 6 bases and J dropped 2; count of bases not matched to a gene: 8. CDR1 and CDR2 (germline): LNHDA, SQIVND (reference sequence). In DNA, the CDR3 is TGTGCCAGTAGCCCACTAGGGACTAGCGGTAACACCGGGGAGCTGTTTTTT. Amino acids: CASSPLGTSGNTGELFF.

The chain uses TRBV28 and TRBJ2-2, with 8 bases identical to TRBD2. Germline CDR1 and CDR2: MDHEN and SYDVKM. V dropped 8 bases and J dropped 1; count of bases not matched to a gene: 6. The CDR3 spans 15 residues. The CDR3 sequence is CASQTGGRNTGELFF. The CDR3 DNA sequence: TGTGCCAGCCAGACGGGGGGGAGGAACACCGGGGAGCTGTTTTTT. The full variable domain, rest sourced from reference TRBV28 and TRBJ2-2, is DVKVTQSSRYLVKRTGEKVFLECVQDMDHENMFWYRQDPGLGLRLIYFSYDVKMKEKGDIPEGYSVSREKKERFSLILESASTNQTSMYLCASQTGGRNTGELFFGEGSRLTVL.